The sample holds one count of the clone carrying this TCR beta chain. Its target is not known. These data are taken from a study of T cell repertoires in cytomegalovirus infection. Broader study findings: Ex vivo responses were dominated by HLA-C-restricted CMV-specific TCR beta clonotypes.

MiXCR, run by TCRdb on the reads, gives a single entry per CDR3 protein. The sample holds 60,000 to 75,000 distinct CDR3 sequences, 25% to 30% seen once. Trimming at V came to 0 bases and at J to 4 bases, leaving 1 base not matched to a gene. In germline, CDR1 is MNHEY, CDR2 SVGEGT. The CDR3 is 14 amino acids. The chain employs TRBV6-2 or TRBV6-3 and TRBJ1-1; TRBD1 agrees at 8 bases. Here the sequenced sample was CD8+ T cells from cultured PBMCs, taken from culture after CMV antigen stimulation. This sequence originates from a human donor in good health (CMV status not recorded). Some clones in this sample may be carry-over from other donors' samples. CDR3 residues: CASSYSGQATEAFF. The CDR3 coding sequence is TGTGCCAGCAGTTACTCGGGACAGGCCACTGAAGCTTTCTTT.